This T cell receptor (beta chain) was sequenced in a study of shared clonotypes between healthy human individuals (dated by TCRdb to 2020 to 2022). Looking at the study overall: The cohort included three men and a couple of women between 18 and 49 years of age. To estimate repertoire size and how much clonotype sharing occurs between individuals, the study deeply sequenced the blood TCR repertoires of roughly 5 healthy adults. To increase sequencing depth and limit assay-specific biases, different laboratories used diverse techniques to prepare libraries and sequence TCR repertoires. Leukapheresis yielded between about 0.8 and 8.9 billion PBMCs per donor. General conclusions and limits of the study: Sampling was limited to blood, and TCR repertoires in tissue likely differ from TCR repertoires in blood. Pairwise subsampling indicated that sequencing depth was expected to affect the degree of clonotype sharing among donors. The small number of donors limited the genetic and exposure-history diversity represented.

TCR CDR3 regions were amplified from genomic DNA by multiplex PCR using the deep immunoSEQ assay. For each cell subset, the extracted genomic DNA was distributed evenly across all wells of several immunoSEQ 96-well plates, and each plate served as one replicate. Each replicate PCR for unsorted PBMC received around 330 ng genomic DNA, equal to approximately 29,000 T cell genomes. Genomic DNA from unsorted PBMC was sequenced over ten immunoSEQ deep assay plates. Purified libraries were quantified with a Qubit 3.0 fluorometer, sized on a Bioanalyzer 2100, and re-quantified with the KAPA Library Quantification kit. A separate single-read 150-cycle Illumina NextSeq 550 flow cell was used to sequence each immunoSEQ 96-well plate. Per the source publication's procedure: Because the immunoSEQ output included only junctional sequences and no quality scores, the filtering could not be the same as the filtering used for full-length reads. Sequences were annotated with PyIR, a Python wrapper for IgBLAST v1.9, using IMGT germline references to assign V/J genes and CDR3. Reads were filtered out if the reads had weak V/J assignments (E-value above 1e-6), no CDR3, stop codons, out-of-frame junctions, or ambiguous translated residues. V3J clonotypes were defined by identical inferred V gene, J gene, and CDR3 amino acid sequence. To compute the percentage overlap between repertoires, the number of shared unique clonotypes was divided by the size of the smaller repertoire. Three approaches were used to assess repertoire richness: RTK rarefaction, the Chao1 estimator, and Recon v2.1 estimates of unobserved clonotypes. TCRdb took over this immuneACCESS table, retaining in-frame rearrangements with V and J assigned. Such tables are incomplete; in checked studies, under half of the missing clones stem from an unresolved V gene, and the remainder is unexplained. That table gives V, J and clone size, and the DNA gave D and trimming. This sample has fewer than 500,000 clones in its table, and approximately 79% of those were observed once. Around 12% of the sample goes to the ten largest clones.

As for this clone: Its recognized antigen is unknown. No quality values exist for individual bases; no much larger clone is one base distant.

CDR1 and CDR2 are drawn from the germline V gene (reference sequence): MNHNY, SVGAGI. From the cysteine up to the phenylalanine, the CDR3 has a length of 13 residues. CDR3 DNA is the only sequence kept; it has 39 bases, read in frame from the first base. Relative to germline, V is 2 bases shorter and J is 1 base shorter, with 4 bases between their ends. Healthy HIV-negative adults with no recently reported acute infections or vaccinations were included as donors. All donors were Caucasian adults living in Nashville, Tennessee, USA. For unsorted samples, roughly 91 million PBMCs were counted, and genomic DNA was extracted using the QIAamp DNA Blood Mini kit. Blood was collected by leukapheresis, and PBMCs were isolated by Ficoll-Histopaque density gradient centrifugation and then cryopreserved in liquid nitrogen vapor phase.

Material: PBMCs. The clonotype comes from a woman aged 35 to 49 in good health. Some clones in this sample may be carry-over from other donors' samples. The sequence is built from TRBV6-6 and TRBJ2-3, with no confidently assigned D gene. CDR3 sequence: CASSYGGTDTQYF. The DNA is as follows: TGTGCCAGCAGTTACGGCGGCACAGATACGCAGTATTTT.